This passage covers 21 T cell receptor beta chains from one sample sequenced in a study of T cell changes during pregnancy in multiple sclerosis. Method: immunoSEQ multiplex PCR; TCRdb's copy keeps in-frame clones and lacks some. The sample includes about 67,000 clones, about 90% of them seen just once. This specimen consisted of peripheral blood, obtained in the second trimester of pregnancy. These TCRs come from a female donor in good health, enrolled as a control in a pregnancy study.

This chain joins TRBV18 and TRBJ1-2; 9 nucleotides align to TRBD1. The CDR3 spans 16 residues. Germline V gives CDR1 KGHSH, CDR2 LQKENI. V shed 4 bases and J 8 bases; nucleotides not matched to a gene: 14. The CDR3 reads CASSRWTGVAGDGYTF. DNA for the CDR3: TGTGCCAGCTCACGGTGGACAGGGGTCGCGGGAGACGGCTACACCTTC.

The chain has TRBV4-1 and TRBJ2-3, with 7 positions matching TRBD2. With 4 bases clipped from V and 11 bases from J, the junction kept 12 bases outside the gene matches. This CDR3 spans 14 amino acids. Looked up from germline, CDR1 is MGHRA and CDR2 is YSYEKL. Here the CDR3 reads CASSRRGSAGEQYF. Here the CDR3 DNA reads TGCGCCAGCAGCCGGAGGGGCTCGGCGGGGGAGCAGTATTTT.

The chain links TRBV6-5 to TRBJ2-5; 10 positions agree with TRBD2. The J call may be wrong; the DNA end is better matched by TRBJ2-7. The germline V gene encodes CDR1 MNHEY and CDR2 SVGAGI. The CDR3 consists of 14 residues. CDR3 sequence: CASRPGLASYEQYF. As DNA, the CDR3 is TGTGCCAGCAGACCGGGACTAGCGTCCTACGAGCAGTACTTC.

CDR3 nucleotide sequence: TGTGCCAGCAGCTTTTTTGGACAGGGGGCGCGAGAAAAACTGTTTTTT. This encodes CASSFFGQGAREKLFF. The J gene is TRBJ1-4, the V gene TRBV7-9; 11 bases are shared with TRBD1. Unmatched junction bases numbered 8, after V lost 3 bases and J lost 8 bases. The CDR3 totals 16 residues. Germline CDR1 is SEHNR and CDR2 is FQNEAQ (reference sequence). Together with reference TRBV7-9 and TRBJ1-4, the CDR3 gives the full variable domain: DTGVSQNPRHKITKRGQNVTFRCDPISEHNRLYWYRQTLGQGPEFLTYFQNEAQLEKSRLLSDRFSAERPKGSFSTLEIQRTEQGDSAMYLCASSFFGQGAREKLFFGSGTQLSVL.

The genes are TRBV30 and TRBJ2-3, with 9 bases matching TRBD2. In germline, CDR1 is GTSNPN, CDR2 SVGIG (reference sequence). The CDR3 covers 14 residues. V gave up 5 bases and J gave up 2 bases; unmatched junction bases: 5. The CDR3 DNA reads as TGTGCCTGGGCGGGGGGGCTGATCACAGATACGCAGTATTTT. Translating it yields CAWAGGLITDTQYF. Drawing the rest from reference TRBV30 and TRBJ2-3, the complete variable domain is SQTIHQWPATLVQPVGSPLSLECTVEGTSNPNLYWYRQAAGRGLQLLFYSVGIGQISSEVPQNLSASRPQDRQFILSSKKLLLSDSGFYLCAWAGGLITDTQYFGPGTRLTVL.

The genes are TRBV21-1 and TRBJ2-2; the listed D gene, TRBD2, was not tested against the DNA. TRBV21-1 is recorded as a pseudogene. CDR3 length equals 16 residues. The CDR3 nucleotides read TGTGCCAGCAAGGGGACTAGCGGGAATGAAGGCGGGGAGCTGTTTTTT. This translates into CASKGTSGNEGGELFF.

V usage is TRBV7-9 and J usage is TRBJ1-5, with 7 bases lining up with TRBD1. CDR3 size: 16 residues. CDR1 and CDR2 (germline): SEHNR, FQNEAQ (reference sequence). V shed 5 bases, J shed 3 bases, and the junction held 10 bases outside the gene matches. For the CDR3, the DNA is TGTGCCAGCAGCCGGACAGGCCTGAGACCCAATCAGCCCCAGCATTTT. Translating gives CASSRTGLRPNQPQHF.

V is TRBV28 and J is TRBJ2-7, with 7 positions matching TRBD1. CDR3 length equals 14 residues. Unmatched junction bases numbered 8, after V lost 7 bases and J lost 2 bases. CDR1 MDHEN and CDR2 SYDVKM come from the germline V gene. The CDR3 bases are TGTGCCAGCACCAGAGGGGGCCAGGCCTACGAGCAGTACTTC. Its protein is CASTRGGQAYEQYF.

This chain joins TRBV28 and TRBJ2-1; 8 bases are shared with TRBD2. CDR1 and CDR2 from the germline V gene are MDHEN and SYDVKM. This CDR3 has 15 amino acids. The V gene end was trimmed by 4 bases and the J gene end by 7 bases; junction bases not matched to a gene: 9. The CDR3 loop reads CASSSASGPTNEQFF. For the CDR3, the DNA is TGTGCCAGCAGTTCCGCTAGCGGGCCTACTAATGAGCAGTTCTTC.

The chain joins TRBV28 to TRBJ2-3; TRBD2 matches 10 bases. Trimming removed 5 bases from V and 4 bases from J; junction bases left unmatched: 12. The CDR3 has 17 residues. Germline V gene lookup returns CDR1 MDHEN and CDR2 SYDVKM. The CDR3 is CASSLRFASGSPDTQYF. CDR3 nucleotide sequence: TGTGCCAGCAGTCTCCGCTTTGCTAGCGGGAGTCCAGATACGCAGTATTTT.

This chain links TRBV5-1 with TRBJ1-1; D not certain. Germline-derived CDR1 and CDR2 are SGHRS and YFSETQ. The ends were cut back, 7 bases at V and 1 base at J, with 5 bases in the middle. The CDR3 runs 11 residues. The DNA for the CDR3 is TGCGCCAGCCGAGAGAACACTGAAGCTTTCTTT. Its protein product is CASRENTEAFF.

CDR3 bases: TGTGCCAGCACTCCGACTAGCGGGGGCACAGATACGCAGTATTTT. Amino acid sequence: CASTPTSGGTDTQYF. The J gene is TRBJ2-3, the V gene TRBV6-4, with TRBD2 matching 11 bases. Germline V gene data show CDR1 as MRHNA and CDR2 as SNTAGT. Trimming at V came to 7 bases and at J to 1 base, leaving 4 bases not matched to a gene. The CDR3 is 15 amino acids.

This rearrangement joins TRBV5-1 to TRBJ1-2, with 7 bases identical to TRBD1. This CDR3 has 14 amino acids. V was pared by 4 bases and J by 5 bases, with 8 bases of the junction left unmatched. In germline, CDR1 is SGHRS, CDR2 YFSETQ. CDR3 nucleotides: TGCGCCAGCAGCACTCAGGGGGATGGATATGGCTACACCTTC. Protein: CASSTQGDGYGYTF.

This clone was observed once. The gene calls are TRBV5-4 and TRBJ2-7; 7 bases are shared with TRBD2. V lost 0 bases to trimming and J lost 4 bases; unmatched junction nucleotides: 4. Germline-derived CDR1 and CDR2 are SGHNT and YYREEE (reference sequence). The CDR3 runs to 14 residues. Here the CDR3 reads CASSLVGEGYEQYF. CDR3 nucleotide sequence: TGTGCCAGCAGCTTGGTTGGGGAGGGTTACGAGCAGTACTTC.

The chain couples TRBV6-1 to TRBJ2-1, with 12 positions matching TRBD2. Germline lookup yields CDR1 MNHNS and CDR2 SASEGT. J was trimmed by 16 bases and V by 6 bases; bases with no gene match: 13. The CDR3 has 14 residues. CDR3 region: CASRTGTSGQVGFF. DNA of the CDR3: TGTGCCAGCAGGACCGGGACTAGCGGGCAGGTTGGCTTCTTC.

This chain connects TRBV11-2 to TRBJ2-3; D may be TRBD1 (7 bases). V lost 5 bases and J 4 bases, leaving 10 bases between the germline ends. Germline V lookup: CDR1 SGHAT, CDR2 FQNNGV. The CDR3 length is 13 residues. This CDR3 is CASSRGTADTQYF. CDR3 bases: TGTGCCAGCAGCCGGGGGACAGCAGATACGCAGTATTTT.

The chain employs TRBV11-2 and TRBJ2-1; tentatively, D is TRBD1 (6 bases). This CDR3 spans 15 amino acids. The V gene's germline CDR1 is SGHAT and CDR2 FQNNGV. V gave up 6 bases and J gave up 3 bases, with 15 bases separating them. CDR3 loop: CASRPWPGDYNEQFF. For the CDR3, the DNA is TGTGCCAGCAGGCCCTGGCCAGGGGACTACAATGAGCAGTTCTTC.

The chain joins TRBV6-6 to TRBJ2-7; a weak D match, TRBD2 (5 bases). The CDR3 consists of 14 residues. Germline CDR1 is MNHNY and CDR2 is SVGAGI (reference sequence). Trimming stripped 10 bases from V and 3 bases from J, with 19 bases between. The CDR3 nucleotides are TGTGCCATCAGACGGACTGGCATAAACTACGAGCAGTACTTC. Translation: CAIRRTGINYEQYF.

This chain connects TRBV23-1 to TRBJ1-5; D possibly corresponds to TRBD1 (5 bases). TRBV23-1 is flagged as an ORF with uncertain function. V gave up 3 bases and J gave up 8 bases, with 20 bases separating them. This CDR3 contains 16 residues. CDR3 DNA: TGCGCCAGCAGTCAGGAAACACAAACGGAGACAGAGCCCCAGCATTTT. Translation: CASSQETQTETEPQHF.

The chain employs TRBV5-1 and TRBJ2-5, with 12 bases lining up with TRBD1. CDR3 length: 15 residues. V trimming: 4 bases; J trimming: 5 bases; junction bases outside the gene matches: 6. Germline V lookup: CDR1 SGHRS, CDR2 YFSETQ. The CDR3, as DNA: TGCGCCAGCAGCGCCGGGACAGGGGGCGTCGAGACCCAGTACTTC. It codes for CASSAGTGGVETQYF.

The chain couples TRBV5-4 to TRBJ2-7, with a weak D call TRBD1 (5 bases). The CDR3 is made up of 13 amino acids. With 4 bases removed from V and 6 bases from J, the gap between germline ends came to 14 bases. Per the germline V gene, CDR1 is SGHNT and CDR2 is YYREEE (reference sequence). This CDR3 is CASSPVGVGEQYF. As DNA, the CDR3 is TGTGCCAGCAGCCCTGTAGGGGTGGGCGAGCAGTACTTC.